The source of this TCR beta chain is a study of CD8 T cells in ankylosing spondylitis. Per the germline V gene, CDR1 is MNHEY and CDR2 is SMNVEV (reference sequence). This CDR3 is built from 16 residues. Trimming took off 2 bases at V and 2 bases at J, with 10 bases between the two ends. Making use of molecular barcodes, quantitative 5'-RACE generated TCR beta libraries. A single record per CDR3 protein comes from TCRdb applying MiXCR to the 5' RACE reads. The data show roughly 150,000 distinct CDR3 sequences, roughly a third seen once. This clonotype occurred a few times. The V gene is TRBV27, the J gene TRBJ2-6; the D gene could be TRBD1 or TRBD2 (6 bases each). The clonotype comes from a male donor with ankylosing spondylitis. The sequencing input was synovial fluid, either unsorted or a sorted T cell fraction (not recorded which). CDR3 nucleotide sequence: TGTGCCAGCAGTTTACCGGGGGCGCCTGGGGCCAACGTCCTGACTTTC. Protein sequence: CASSLPGAPGANVLTF.